This T cell receptor beta chain is from a study of identifying expanded T cells in peripheral blood. On this clone: Its target is unknown.

The study, taken as a whole, reports: Over approximately two and four weeks, about 15 and 19 clones changed, versus around 1.1 between replicates.

Assay: immunoSEQ multiplex PCR; the TCRdb copy retains only in-frame clones and omits some. The table shows approximately 110,000 clones, with 88% occurring only once. During the collection period, no donor immune events like infections were recorded. CDR3 length: 16 residues. Germline V gene sequence: CDR1 MNHEY, CDR2 SMNVEV (reference sequence). Trimming at V came to 6 bases and at J to 7 bases, leaving 17 bases not matched to a gene. This clonotype was sampled from a person between 18 and 70 years old in good health. The V call is TRBV27, the J call TRBJ2-5; 7 bases are a match to TRBD2. The sample consisted of blood. For the CDR3, the DNA is TGTGCCAGCAGCCTGGGAGGGGCCCGGCACGCTGGGACCCAGTACTTC. Protein product: CASSLGGARHAGTQYF.